This T cell receptor (beta chain) was found in a study of blood T cell repertoires in COVID-19. Study background: Italy, Spain and the United States were the sources of the convalescent and acute COVID-19 samples. T cells, B-cell-depleted T cells, or PBMCs provided the cDNA or gDNA that served as material.

This clone has just a few counts. Per the study methods: By means of reference gene primer amplification, nucleated cell counts were estimated. Assay used: immunoSEQ multiplex PCR; TCRdb lists only in-frame clones, some missing. The V and J calls and clone size were taken over from that table, and D and trimming were inferred from the DNA. The sample lists 190,000 or so clones, around 88% seen once, with less than 3.5% in the top ten. The receptor was isolated from a man over 45 with active or convalescent COVID-19. The sample consisted of peripheral blood.

For the CDR3, the DNA is TGTGCTAGTGGTTTGGAAGTGACAGGGGAGAATGGCTACACCTTC. Its protein product is CASGLEVTGENGYTF. J is TRBJ1-2 and V is TRBV12-5, with TRBD1 identical over 8 bases. This CDR3 comprises 15 residues. Germline V CDR1 and CDR2: LGHNT, FRNRAP. Trimming cost V 1 base and J 6 bases; bases outside gene matches: 7.